This TCR beta chain was found in a study of post-analysis software for immune sequencing data. Findings of the study overall: Patients had higher frequencies than controls of about five TRBV segments, including TRBV5-6, TRBV5-1 and TRBV20-1. Under the F measure, samples that were prepared in one batch clustered strongly together. Relative to controls, patients with multiple sclerosis showed significantly lower normalized Chao1 diversity.

CDR1 DFQATT and CDR2 SNEGSKA come from the germline V gene (reference sequence). The CDR3 has 13 amino acids. This clonotype was seen only once. What it binds is unknown. Each TCR beta cDNA library carried unique molecular identifiers. TCRdb reprocessed the PCR reads via MiXCR and lists one record per CDR3 protein. The sample contains about 460,000 distinct CDR3 sequences, under 55% of which appear only once. This chain connects TRBV20-1 to TRBJ2-7; 10 positions agree with TRBD1. The J call may be wrong; the DNA end is better matched by TRBJ2-5. This clonotype originated in a girl under 18 with multiple sclerosis. Sequencing input: blood. The CDR3 nucleotides read TGCAGTGCTAGGGGACAGGGGATGGGGACCCAGTACTTC. This translates into CSARGQGMGTQYF.